This record covers a single T cell receptor beta chain. This sample was taken from a study of T cells in Graves' hyperthyroidism and ophthalmopathy. This CDR3 is built from 15 residues. V lost 0 bases and J 8 bases, leaving 14 bases between the germline ends. CDR1 is LGHNA and CDR2 is YSLEER in the germline V gene. Those patients with uncontrolled infection, other autoimmune disease, pregnancy or lactation were excluded. RNA transcripts were the template for amplifying TCR beta CDR3 regions. When the TCR CDR3 underwent first-round RT-PCR, the HTBI primer set was used. MiXCR, applied by TCRdb to the multiplex PCR reads, yields one record per CDR3 protein. The sample carries hundreds of thousands of distinct CDR3 sequences, roughly 20% recorded once.

The clonotype originates from a man between 25 and 39 years old with Graves' ophthalmopathy. V and J are TRBV4-3 and TRBJ2-4; the D gene is possibly TRBD2 (6 bases). Sequencing was done on a sample of blood. CDR3 protein: CASSQDVGGRHIQYF. The CDR3 region has the DNA TGCGCCAGCAGCCAAGATGTCGGGGGTAGGCACATTCAGTACTTC.